Following are 19 T cell receptor beta chains from one sample sequenced in a study of T cells expressing NK-cell markers. After re-calling the 5' RACE reads, TCRdb lists one entry per CDR3 protein, DNA absent. The clone table shows tens of thousands of distinct CDR3 sequences, with the ten largest holding less than 65%. Material for sequencing was blood T cells: a sorted CD56 or NKG2C T cell subset, CD4+ or CD8+ T cells, or bulk PBMC T cells (not recorded which). These receptors came from a woman aged 18 to 75 in good health.

The genes are TRBV6-1 and TRBJ1-2; TCRdb picks TRBD1, but there is no DNA to check that call. The CDR3 loop spans 15 amino acids. Germline lookup yields CDR1 MNHNS and CDR2 SASEGT. Here the CDR3 reads CASSPGRGGIYGYTF.

The J gene is TRBJ1-5, the V gene TRBV30. This CDR3 region has 12 residues. The germline CDR1 and CDR2 sequences are GTSNPN and SVGIG (reference sequence). The CDR3 loop reads CAWSKLTQPQHF.

J is TRBJ2-5 and V is TRBV20-1; the D gene TCRdb calls, TRBD2, cannot be checked with no DNA. Looked up from germline, CDR1 is DFQATT and CDR2 is SNEGSKA (reference sequence). There are 14 residues in the CDR3. The CDR3 sequence: CSAVGLANQETQYF.

V gene TRBV15 combines with J gene TRBJ1-1; without DNA, the TCRdb call of TRBD1 cannot be checked. Germline loops: CDR1 LNHNV, CDR2 YYDKDF (reference sequence). The length of the CDR3 is 14 residues. CDR3 protein: CATSSTGTGGSAFF.

This rearrangement joins TRBV14 to TRBJ1-1. The CDR3 extends over 17 amino acids. Germline assignment: CDR1 SGHDN and CDR2 FVKESK. This CDR3 is CASSQNHGYAWDTEAFF.

The chain carries TRBV29-1 and TRBJ2-5; TCRdb proposes TRBD2, but this gene call is untestable without DNA. This CDR3 comprises 15 residues. Per germline, CDR1 SQVTM and CDR2 ANQGSEA. CDR3: CSVLGASGGKETQYF.

This chain uses TRBV13 with TRBJ2-3; TCRdb picks TRBD1, but there is no DNA to check that call. The germline V gene has CDR1 PRHDT and CDR2 FYEKMQ (reference sequence). CDR3 length equals 14 residues. This chain's CDR3 is CASSSGRSGDTQYF.

The chain joins TRBV12-3 or TRBV12-4 to TRBJ2-5; without DNA, the TCRdb call of TRBD1 cannot be checked. The CDR3 length is 16 residues. The chain's CDR3 is CASSFVGASLRETQYF.

V gene TRBV6-2 or TRBV6-3 combines with J gene TRBJ2-7; the TCRdb call, TRBD1, lacks DNA for checking. The CDR3 extends over 15 amino acids. Germline lookup yields CDR1 MNHEY and CDR2 SVGEGT. The CDR3 protein is CASSDPRVGSYEQYF.

The chain combines TRBV6-1 with TRBJ2-1; no DNA is available, so the TRBD2 call from TCRdb remains unchecked. The germline CDR1 and CDR2 sequences are MNHNS and SASEGT. The CDR3 covers 14 residues. The CDR3 loop reads CASRGGAGGYEQFF.

The chain recombines TRBV3-1 with TRBJ1-2. This CDR3 spans 17 amino acids. CDR1 is LGHDT and CDR2 is YNNKEL in the germline V gene (reference sequence). Here the CDR3 reads CASSQDGVGLWEYGYTF. Looking up the rest from reference TRBV3-1 and TRBJ1-2 gives the full variable domain: DTAVSQTPKYLVTQMGNDKSIKCEQNLGHDTMYWYKQDSKKFLKIMFSYNNKELIINETVPNRFSPKSPDKAHLNLHINSLELGDSAVYFCASSQDGVGLWEYGYTFGSGTRLTVV.

The rearrangement joins TRBV7-9 to TRBJ2-2. CDR1 and CDR2 (germline): SEHNR, FQNEAQ (reference sequence). The CDR3 is 15 residues long. The CDR3 spells CASSSPQQFTGELFF. The full variable domain, with the rest looked up from reference TRBV7-9 and TRBJ2-2, is DTGVSQNPRHKITKRGQNVTFRCDPISEHNRLYWYRQTLGQGPEFLTYFQNEAQLEKSRLLSDRFSAERPKGSFSTLEIQRTEQGDSAMYLCASSSPQQFTGELFFGEGSRLTVL.

The chain employs TRBV5-1 and TRBJ2-7; TCRdb's D call, TRBD2, is unchecked because there is no DNA. This CDR3 has 17 residues. CDR1 and CDR2 from the germline V gene are SGHRS and YFSETQ. The CDR3 loop is CASSLVEAGSFSYEQYF.

The chain recombines TRBV4-1 with TRBJ2-5; TCRdb gives TRBD1 as the D gene, but with no DNA this cannot be confirmed. CDR1 is MGHRA, CDR2 YSYEKL, per germline. The CDR3 loop spans 16 amino acids. Here the CDR3 reads CASSHPRTGGEETQYF.

The CDR3 here is CASAQEEETQYF. The chain links TRBV6-1 to TRBJ2-5; TCRdb indicates TRBD2, and absent DNA this call remains unverified. Germline V gives CDR1 MNHNS, CDR2 SASEGT. The CDR3 extends over 12 amino acids.

The rearrangement joins TRBV10-2 to TRBJ1-2; TCRdb selects TRBD1, and the lack of DNA leaves this call unchecked. The CDR3 extends over 15 amino acids. Per the germline V gene, CDR1 is WSHSY and CDR2 is SAAADI. CDR3 loop: CASTVLKGDPSGYTF.

This chain links TRBV6-6 with TRBJ1-1. Per the germline V gene, CDR1 is MNHNY and CDR2 is SVGAGI (reference sequence). The CDR3 is 12 amino acids. CDR3 sequence reads: CAVLVGDTEAFF.

This sequence joins TRBV11-1 and TRBJ1-2. This CDR3 has 19 residues. Germline V lookup: CDR1 SGHAT, CDR2 FQDESV (reference sequence). The CDR3 is CASSLSVPGRGRMDYGYTF. The whole variable domain, remainder taken from reference TRBV11-1 and TRBJ1-2, is EAEVAQSPRYKITEKSQAVAFWCDPISGHATLYWYRQILGQGPELLVQFQDESVVDDSQLPKDRFSAERLKGVDSTLKIQPAELGDSAMYLCASSLSVPGRGRMDYGYTFGSGTRLTVV.

The chain recombines TRBV4-1 with TRBJ2-5; TCRdb calls TRBD2, which cannot be checked without DNA. From germline, CDR1 is MGHRA and CDR2 YSYEKL. This CDR3 is 17 amino acids long. The CDR3 loop is CASSHPSHGPYQETQYF.